Listed here are 7 T cell receptor beta chains from one sample, sequenced in a study of response to subunit inactivated influenza vaccine. In TCRdb, the RT-PCR reads were re-called with MiXCR into one record per CDR3 protein. In the table there are roughly 760,000 distinct CDR3 sequences, 21% of which are singletons. The sequences come from PBMCs from blood, collected approximately 5 days after vaccination. Receptors originate from a man between 50 and 59 years old who received an inactivated influenza vaccine.

The genes are TRBV5-1 and TRBJ1-6; maybe TRBD1 (5 bases). CDR1 is SGHRS and CDR2 is YFSETQ in the germline V gene. V was shortened by 3 bases and J by 8 bases, with 15 bases between the two germline ends. This CDR3 region has 15 residues. CDR3 in amino acids: CASSSTGHGYSPLHF. CDR3 nucleotide sequence: TGCGCCAGCAGCTCAACCGGACACGGTTATTCACCCCTCCACTTT. The complete variable domain, with remaining parts taken from reference TRBV5-1 and TRBJ1-6, reads KAGVTQTPRYLIKTRGQQVTLSCSPISGHRSVSWYQQTPGQGLQFLFEYFSETQRNKGNFPGRFSGRQFSNSRSEMNVSTLELGDSALYLCASSSTGHGYSPLHFGNGTRLTVT.

This clonotype has just a few counts. The rearrangement uses TRBV7-9 and TRBJ2-3; weak D call: TRBD2 (5 bases). CDR1 and CDR2 (germline): SEHNR, FQNEAQ (reference sequence). This CDR3 comprises 13 residues. Trimming left V 0 bases short and J 4 bases short, with 5 bases between. CDR3 residues: CASSLASADTQYF. In DNA, the CDR3 is TGTGCCAGCAGCTTAGCTAGCGCAGATACGCAGTATTTT.

This clonotype was counted a few times. The chain uses TRBV25-1 and TRBJ2-1, with D hard to call. Trimming left V 0 bases short and J 5 bases short, with 5 bases between. The CDR3 runs 13 residues. Germline V lookup: CDR1 MGHDK, CDR2 SYGVNS. CDR3 sequence: CASSEYSDNEQFF. The CDR3, as DNA: TGTGCCAGCAGTGAATATTCCGACAATGAGCAGTTCTTC.

This chain links TRBV29-1 with TRBJ2-7; 12 nucleotides line up with TRBD2. The CDR3 is 13 amino acids. J gave up 7 bases and V 1 base, and 2 bases lay outside the gene matches. The V gene's germline CDR1 is SQVTM and CDR2 ANQGSEA. The DNA for the CDR3 is TGCAGCGTTGAAGGGCTAGCGGGAGGGGAGCAGTACTTC. Protein product: CSVEGLAGGEQYF.

This clonotype was recorded a few times. The V gene is TRBV9, the J gene TRBJ2-7; 15 bases agree with TRBD2. CDR1 is SGDLS and CDR2 is YYNGEE in the germline V gene. CDR3 size: 16 residues. Germline trimming cut 4 bases from V and 3 bases from J; bases unmatched to any gene: 5. The CDR3 coding sequence is TGTGCCAGCAGCTTGGGACTAGCGGGGGGAAACTACGAGCAGTACTTC. Residues: CASSLGLAGGNYEQYF.

The chain joins TRBV5-1 to TRBJ1-5; TRBD1 might be the D (5 bases). The germline V gene encodes CDR1 SGHRS and CDR2 YFSETQ. This CDR3 has 14 residues. V was pared by 0 bases and J by 3 bases, with 7 bases between. CDR3 protein: CASSLGGDNQPQHF. CDR3 DNA sequence: TGCGCCAGCAGCTTGGGGGGGGACAATCAGCCCCAGCATTTT.

This clonotype was observed many times. The chain combines TRBV10-3 with TRBJ2-7; the match to TRBD2 covers 16 bases. V lost 11 bases, J lost 6 bases, and 13 bases stayed unmatched. The CDR3 runs to 16 residues. Germline CDR1 and CDR2: ENHRY and SYGVKD. The CDR3 nucleotides are TGTGCCGCCAAGCCGGGACTAGCGGGAGGGACTAGCGAGCAGTACTTC. It translates to CAAKPGLAGGTSEQYF.